A single sample is the source of the 29 T cell receptor beta chains below, sequenced in a study of high-grade serous ovarian cancer treatment subgroups. Generated by immunoSEQ multiplex PCR, the TCRdb table keeps only in-frame clones and is missing some. The sample lists around 1,000 clones, approximately 82% occurring once. Tumor samples were taken before definitive surgery or chemotherapy. The sample consisted of tumor tissue. These receptors came from a human donor with high-grade serous ovarian cancer.

A word on this clone: The same CDR3 also results from other DNA sequences found in this sample. The chain is built from TRBV29-1 and TRBJ1-2, with D uncertain. V was trimmed by 3 bases and J by 7 bases, leaving 9 bases between them. This CDR3 comprises 11 residues. The V gene's germline CDR1 is SQVTM and CDR2 ANQGSEA. CDR3 in amino acids: CSVELGSGYTF. The CDR3 DNA reads as TGCAGCGTTGAGTTGGGGTCTGGCTACACCTTC.

The chain employs TRBV7-9 and TRBJ1-2, with TRBD1 as a possible D gene (6 bases). The CDR3 has 14 residues. The germline gives CDR1 SEHNR, CDR2 FQNEAQ (reference sequence). With 6 bases removed from V and 8 bases from J, the gap between germline ends came to 19 bases. The CDR3 sequence is CASRETGTYEGYTF. The CDR3 bases are TGTGCCAGCAGGGAAACAGGGACCTATGAGGGCTACACCTTC.

A few counts support this clone. This CDR3 reads CAWIGGAKDTQYF. CDR3 nucleotides: TGTGCCTGGATTGGAGGGGCCAAGGATACGCAGTATTTT. The V and J genes are TRBV30 and TRBJ2-3; tentative D call: TRBD2 (6 bases). Germline V gene data show CDR1 as GTSNPN and CDR2 as SVGIG (reference sequence). Trimming shortened V by 4 bases and J by 6 bases, and 14 bases separated the two germline ends. The CDR3 covers 13 residues.

This clone has just one count. The chain uses TRBV10-3 and TRBJ1-3; the D is unclear. Germline-derived CDR1 and CDR2 are ENHRY and SYGVKD. V was cut by 0 bases and J by 0 bases, with 12 bases left in between. The CDR3 sequence is 17 residues long. CDR3 coding DNA: TGTGCCATCAGTGAGTCGAGCACAGTCTTCTCTGGAAACACCATATATTTT. This gives the protein CAISESSTVFSGNTIYF.

This clone showed up just a few times. The chain has TRBV19 and TRBJ1-3; D gene uncertain. Germline CDR1 reads LNHDA; CDR2 reads SQIVND (reference sequence). This CDR3 has 14 residues. Trimming cost V 6 bases and J 4 bases, with 13 bases left between them. CDR3 loop: CASSPVAEGNTIYF. CDR3 in DNA: TGTGCCAGTAGCCCAGTAGCGGAAGGAAACACCATATATTTT.

The chain links TRBV5-1 to TRBJ2-3; 8 bases map to TRBD2. The CDR3 totals 14 residues. J gave up 3 bases and V 4 bases, and 4 bases lay outside the gene matches. Germline values: CDR1 SGHRS, CDR2 YFSETQ. CDR3 protein: CASSLSGVTDTQYF. In DNA form, the CDR3 reads TGCGCCAGCAGCCTTAGCGGGGTTACAGATACGCAGTATTTT.

CDR3 region: CASSRRRLAETQYF. The CDR3 nucleotides read TGTGCCAGCAGCCGACGTAGACTAGCCGAGACCCAGTACTTC. This sequence joins TRBV11-2 and TRBJ2-5; 7 bases line up with TRBD2. The germline CDR1 and CDR2 sequences are SGHAT and FQNNGV. The CDR3 sequence is 14 residues long. Germline trimming cut 5 bases from V and 5 bases from J; bases unmatched to any gene: 8.

The chain links TRBV29-1 to TRBJ2-7, with TRBD2 identical over 11 bases. The V gene end was trimmed by 4 bases and the J gene end by 6 bases; junction bases not matched to a gene: 8. Germline V lookup: CDR1 SQVTM, CDR2 ANQGSEA. CDR3 length equals 14 residues. CDR3 amino acids: CSVGLAGGQAEQYF. The DNA for the CDR3 is TGCAGCGTTGGTCTAGCGGGAGGCCAAGCCGAGCAGTACTTC.

This clone occurred once. V and J are TRBV19 and TRBJ2-1; 13 nucleotides agree with TRBD2. Trimming at V came to 3 bases and at J to 9 bases, leaving 11 bases not matched to a gene. This CDR3 is 17 amino acids long. CDR1 and CDR2 from the germline V gene are LNHDA and SQIVND (reference sequence). The CDR3 sequence: CASSMLSGTSGTLEQFF. The CDR3 bases are TGTGCCAGTAGTATGCTTTCGGGGACTAGCGGGACGCTTGAGCAGTTCTTC.

The chain recombines TRBV7-9 with TRBJ1-2; D call uncertain. The CDR3 spans 13 residues. Trimming took off 5 bases at V and 8 bases at J, with 15 bases between the two ends. Germline-derived CDR1 and CDR2 are SEHNR and FQNEAQ (reference sequence). The CDR3 reads CASSDTGTAGYTF. The CDR3 DNA reads TGTGCCAGCAGCGATACGGGTACAGCGGGCTACACCTTC. Variable domain in full (rest from reference TRBV7-9 and TRBJ1-2): DTGVSQNPRHKITKRGQNVTFRCDPISEHNRLYWYRQTLGQGPEFLTYFQNEAQLEKSRLLSDRFSAERPKGSFSTLEIQRTEQGDSAMYLCASSDTGTAGYTFGSGTRLTVV.

V usage is TRBV10-3 and J usage is TRBJ1-1; weak D call: TRBD1 (6 bases). Trimming stripped 8 bases from V and 4 bases from J, with 17 bases between. Germline CDR1 ENHRY, CDR2 SYGVKD. The CDR3 is made up of 14 amino acids. CDR3: CAIGAGAGSTEAFF. CDR3 bases: TGTGCCATCGGAGCGGGGGCAGGGAGCACTGAAGCTTTCTTT.

The V and J genes are TRBV2 and TRBJ2-3; unclear D gene. Germline CDR1 and CDR2: SNHLY and FYNNEI. This CDR3 contains 14 residues. V was trimmed by 1 base and J by 6 bases, leaving 11 bases between them. The CDR3 region is CASSEGPPKDTQYF. The CDR3 DNA reads as TGTGCCAGCAGTGAAGGACCGCCCAAGGATACGCAGTATTTT. Complete variable domain (other parts from reference TRBV2 and TRBJ2-3): EPEVTQTPSHQVTQMGQEVILRCVPISNHLYFYWYRQILGQKVEFLVSFYNNEISEKSEIFDDQFSVERPDGSNFTLKIRSTKLEDSAMYFCASSEGPPKDTQYFGPGTRLTVL.

The rearrangement uses TRBV30 and TRBJ2-3, with 12 bases fitting TRBD2. The germline CDR1 and CDR2 sequences are GTSNPN and SVGIG (reference sequence). The V segment lost 3 bases and the J segment 0 bases; nucleotides outside the gene matches: 7. This CDR3 is 17 amino acids long. The CDR3 loop is CAWSSLAGGYSTDTQYF. CDR3 nucleotides: TGTGCCTGGAGCTCTCTAGCGGGAGGGTATAGCACAGATACGCAGTATTTT.

This chain connects TRBV30 to TRBJ1-2, with a tentative D call TRBD1 (6 bases). V was trimmed by 0 bases and J by 7 bases, leaving 6 bases between them. This CDR3 comprises 11 residues. CDR1 and CDR2 from the germline V gene are GTSNPN and SVGIG (reference sequence). CDR3 protein: CAWSVQGGYTF. CDR3 nucleotide sequence: TGTGCCTGGAGTGTACAGGGTGGCTACACCTTC.

The rearrangement joins TRBV18 to TRBJ1-2; D unresolved. V lost 1 base and J lost 8, with 23 bases in between. This CDR3 is built from 17 residues. The V gene's germline CDR1 is KGHSH and CDR2 LQKENI. The CDR3 is CASSPRVDPLESEGYTF. The DNA of the CDR3 is TGTGCCAGCTCACCACGGGTAGACCCTTTGGAGTCGGAGGGCTACACCTTC.

The V and J genes are TRBV15 and TRBJ1-1; D is perhaps TRBD1 (5 bases). CDR3 size: 16 residues. Germline V gene sequence: CDR1 LNHNV, CDR2 YYDKDF (reference sequence). The ends were cut back, 1 base at V and 2 bases at J, with 14 bases in the middle. The CDR3 reads CATSRVIGQGNTEAFF. The CDR3 nucleotides read TGTGCCACCAGCAGAGTCATAGGGCAGGGAAACACTGAAGCTTTCTTT.

The chain employs TRBV5-4 and TRBJ1-5, with D possibly matching TRBD1 (5 bases). The CDR3 length is 17 residues. In germline, CDR1 is SGHNT, CDR2 YYREEE (reference sequence). The germline V and J ends were trimmed by 4 bases and 1 base, with 18 bases remaining between them. The CDR3 is CASSPGPPGGSNQPQHF. As DNA, the CDR3 is TGTGCCAGCAGCCCCGGCCCTCCTGGGGGAAGCAATCAGCCCCAGCATTTT.

The chain recombines TRBV15 with TRBJ2-7; TRBD2 agrees at 7 bases. Germline assignment: CDR1 LNHNV and CDR2 YYDKDF (reference sequence). J was trimmed by 3 bases and V by 1 base; bases with no gene match: 6. CDR3 length: 15 residues. The CDR3 region is CATSRGAGRGYEQYF. DNA of the CDR3: TGTGCCACCAGCAGAGGGGCAGGGAGGGGCTACGAGCAGTACTTC. Drawing the rest from reference TRBV15 and TRBJ2-7, the complete variable domain is DAMVIQNPRYQVTQFGKPVTLSCSQTLNHNVMYWYQQKSSQAPKLLFHYYDKDFNNEADTPDNFQSRRPNTSFCFLDIRSPGLGDTAMYLCATSRGAGRGYEQYFGPGTRLTVT.

This sequence joins TRBV6-5 and TRBJ1-1; TRBD1 agrees at 8 bases. This CDR3 is built from 13 residues. Germline CDR1 is MNHEY and CDR2 is SVGAGI. The junction had 8 bases not matched to a gene; V was cut back by 7 bases and J by 7 bases. CDR3 sequence reads: CASIKTGVGEAFF. CDR3 nucleotide sequence: TGTGCCAGCATTAAGACAGGGGTGGGTGAAGCTTTCTTT.

This chain connects TRBV29-1 to TRBJ2-6; D perhaps matches TRBD1 (6 bases). CDR3 length: 13 amino acids. V lost 6 bases, J lost 3 bases, and 9 bases lay in between. Germline CDR1 SQVTM, CDR2 ANQGSEA. The CDR3 DNA follows: TGCAGCGTCGGGGACATTGGGGCCAACGTCCTGACTTTC. As protein: CSVGDIGANVLTF.

The chain recombines TRBV7-9 with TRBJ2-3; 8 nucleotides match TRBD2. V shed 6 bases and J 1 base; nucleotides not matched to a gene: 18. Germline V lookup: CDR1 SEHNR, CDR2 FQNEAQ (reference sequence). CDR3 length equals 19 residues. This CDR3 reads CASRPSGGVSSGGTDTQYF. DNA of the CDR3: TGTGCCAGCAGACCATCGGGGGGGGTATCATCCGGGGGCACAGATACGCAGTATTTT. Variable domain in full (rest from reference TRBV7-9 and TRBJ2-3): DTGVSQNPRHKITKRGQNVTFRCDPISEHNRLYWYRQTLGQGPEFLTYFQNEAQLEKSRLLSDRFSAERPKGSFSTLEIQRTEQGDSAMYLCASRPSGGVSSGGTDTQYFGPGTRLTVL.

This chain links TRBV19 with TRBJ2-7, with 7 positions matching TRBD1. The germline V gene encodes CDR1 LNHDA and CDR2 SQIVND (reference sequence). The CDR3 extends over 15 amino acids. Germline trimming cut 6 bases from V and 2 bases from J; bases unmatched to any gene: 10. The CDR3: CASSPGTGDTYEQYF. The CDR3 DNA reads as TGTGCCAGTAGCCCCGGAACAGGGGATACCTACGAGCAGTACTTC.

This rearrangement joins TRBV7-2 to TRBJ1-6, with a tentative D call TRBD1 (5 bases). This CDR3 has 15 amino acids. Trimming pared 4 bases from V and 6 bases from J, leaving 13 bases between. The germline CDR1 and CDR2 sequences are SGHTA and FQGNSA. In nucleotides, the CDR3 is TGTGCCAGCAGCTACCGGGACCGGAGTAATTCACCCCTCCACTTT. Encoded protein: CASSYRDRSNSPLHF. The variable domain in full, with the rest retrieved from reference TRBV7-2 and TRBJ1-6, is GAGVSQSPSNKVTEKGKDVELRCDPISGHTALYWYRQSLGQGLEFLIYFQGNSAPDKSGLPSDRFSAERTGGSVSTLTIQRTQQEDSAVYLCASSYRDRSNSPLHFGNGTRLTVT.

J is TRBJ1-4 and V is TRBV7-2; a possible D gene is TRBD1 (6 bases). V lost 5 bases and J lost 4, with 14 bases in between. Germline V CDR1 and CDR2: SGHTA, FQGNSA. CDR3 length equals 15 residues. The CDR3 DNA reads as TGTGCCAGCAGCCCGACGGGGGGCATTAATGAAAAACTGTTTTTT. This gives the protein CASSPTGGINEKLFF.

The V gene is TRBV4-3, the J gene TRBJ2-7; D remains ambiguous. Germline CDR1 is LGHNA and CDR2 is YSLEER. The germline V and J ends were trimmed by 0 bases and 1 base, with 13 bases remaining between them. CDR3 length: 16 residues. Here the CDR3 DNA reads TGCGCCAGCAGCCAAGATCAGCGAGGTGGGTCCTACGAGCAGTACTTC. It translates to CASSQDQRGGSYEQYF.

This chain uses TRBV28 with TRBJ1-1; TRBD1 might be the D (6 bases). The V gene lost 5 bases and the J gene lost 1 base, with 11 bases spanning the gap. In germline, CDR1 is MDHEN, CDR2 SYDVKM. The CDR3 is made up of 14 amino acids. This CDR3 reads CASSEAGENTEAFF. The CDR3 DNA follows: TGTGCCAGCAGTGAGGCAGGGGAGAACACTGAAGCTTTCTTT.

This clone was detected once. The rearrangement joins TRBV5-4 to TRBJ2-1, with 7 bases aligning to TRBD1. The CDR3 is 13 residues long. The germline gives CDR1 SGHNT, CDR2 YYREEE (reference sequence). V trimming: 0 bases; J trimming: 7 bases; junction bases outside the gene matches: 1. This chain's CDR3 is CASSLARGNEQFF. In DNA, the CDR3 is TGTGCCAGCAGCTTGGCCAGGGGGAATGAGCAGTTCTTC.

This clone was recorded only once. The chain couples TRBV6-6 to TRBJ2-1; D ambiguous. The germline V gene encodes CDR1 MNHNY and CDR2 SVGAGI (reference sequence). V was clipped by 6 bases and J by 8 bases, with 11 bases between them. The CDR3 totals 12 residues. The CDR3 is CASRPTSDEQFF. The CDR3 coding sequence is TGTGCCAGCAGGCCTACCTCAGATGAGCAGTTCTTC.

This sequence joins TRBV9 and TRBJ2-2, with TRBD2 matching over 7 bases. J gave up 1 base and V 1 base, and 1 base lay outside the gene matches. CDR3 length: 15 amino acids. Germline-derived CDR1 and CDR2 are SGDLS and YYNGEE. CDR3 loop: CASSVSGGNTGELFF. The CDR3 DNA sequence: TGTGCCAGCAGCGTATCGGGGGGGAACACCGGGGAGCTGTTTTTT.